This is a list of T cell receptor beta chains from one sample in a study of T cell responses to AZD1222 COVID-19 vaccine. The data were produced by immunoSEQ multiplex PCR, yet TCRdb's version contains in-frame clones alone and is incomplete. This sample has 140,000 to 150,000 clones, with approximately 92% found just once. Sample: peripheral blood, taken on day 0 of AZD1222 vaccination. The origin of the receptors is an adult in good health. The CDR3 runs from the conserved cysteine through the conserved F or W. The D gene is left open where the match is weak. Rows may omit the clone size; those that give it use once, few, many or a size class.

d_gene	v_gene	abundance	j_gene	CDR3aa	CDR3nt
TRBD1	TRBV3-1/TRBV3-2	-	TRBJ1-5	CASSPTDRVNQPQHF	TGTGCCAGCAGCCCAACTGACAGGGTAAATCAGCCCCAGCATTTT
-	TRBV27	-	TRBJ1-5	CASSLGYSNQPQHF	TGTGCCAGCAGTTTAGGGTATAGCAATCAGCCCCAGCATTTT
-	TRBV7-9	-	TRBJ2-1	CASSDNEQFF	TGTGCCAGCAGTGACAATGAGCAGTTCTTC
-	TRBV5-1	-	TRBJ1-6	CASSSQAENSPLHF	TGCGCCAGCAGCTCCCAGGCCGAAAATTCACCCCTCCACTTT
TRBD1	TRBV6-5	-	TRBJ1-2	CASSLTGDEGYTF	TGTGCCAGCAGTCTTACAGGGGATGAGGGCTACACCTTC
TRBD2	TRBV10-3	-	TRBJ2-1	CASRPGLAGVGEQFF	TGTGCCTCGAGACCGGGACTAGCGGGAGTAGGTGAGCAGTTCTTC
TRBD1	TRBV4-2	-	TRBJ1-6	CASSLLAFTPRDSQVSYNSPLHF	TGTGCCAGCAGCCTTTTAGCATTCACACCCCGGGACAGCCAAGTCTCCTATAATTCACCCCTCCACTTT
-	TRBV2	-	TRBJ1-5	CASRDPQGGYQPQHF	TGTGCCAGCAGGGATCCACAGGGAGGTTACCAGCCCCAGCATTTT
-	TRBV6-5	-	TRBJ1-3	CASSYEWGLSGNTIYF	TGTGCCAGCAGTTACGAGTGGGGGCTATCTGGAAACACCATATATTTT
-	TRBV6-6	-	TRBJ2-7	CASSPLYEQYF	TGTGCCAGCAGCCCTTTGTACGAGCAGTACTTC
-	TRBV9	-	TRBJ2-5	CASSVAGFGKETQYF	TGTGCCAGCAGCGTAGCTGGGTTCGGGAAAGAGACCCAGTACTTC
-	TRBV18	few	TRBJ1-2	CASSPTGTANYGYTF	TGTGCCAGCTCACCGACCGGGACGGCTAACTATGGCTACACCTTC
-	TRBV5-1	-	TRBJ1-2	CASSLGHGVYGYTF	TGCGCCAGCAGCTTAGGACATGGGGTTTATGGCTACACCTTC
TRBD1	TRBV6-5	-	TRBJ2-2	CASRSQGAGTGELFF	TGTGCCAGCAGATCCCAGGGGGCGGGCACCGGGGAGCTGTTTTTT
TRBD2	TRBV6-5	-	TRBJ2-3	CASSYEPSGGADTQYF	TGTGCCAGCAGTTACGAGCCTAGCGGGGGGGCAGATACGCAGTATTTT
TRBD1	TRBV7-9	-	TRBJ2-3	CASSSFGTGGRGSADTQYF	TGTGCCAGCAGCTCATTTGGGACAGGGGGGAGAGGCAGCGCAGATACGCAGTATTTT
TRBD1	TRBV28	-	TRBJ2-2	CASSSPRQGLDTGELFF	TGTGCCAGCAGCTCCCCTCGACAGGGGCTGGACACCGGGGAGCTGTTTTTT
-	TRBV19	-	TRBJ2-3	CASSLGAALDTQYF	TGTGCCAGTAGCCTCGGGGCAGCCCTAGATACGCAGTATTTT
TRBD2	TRBV2	once	TRBJ2-3	CASSTWGGGDTQYF	TGTGCCAGCAGTACCTGGGGGGGAGGAGATACGCAGTATTTT
-	TRBV6-5	-	TRBJ2-4	CASRWDPGAKNIQYF	TGTGCCAGCAGGTGGGACCCGGGCGCCAAAAACATTCAGTACTTC